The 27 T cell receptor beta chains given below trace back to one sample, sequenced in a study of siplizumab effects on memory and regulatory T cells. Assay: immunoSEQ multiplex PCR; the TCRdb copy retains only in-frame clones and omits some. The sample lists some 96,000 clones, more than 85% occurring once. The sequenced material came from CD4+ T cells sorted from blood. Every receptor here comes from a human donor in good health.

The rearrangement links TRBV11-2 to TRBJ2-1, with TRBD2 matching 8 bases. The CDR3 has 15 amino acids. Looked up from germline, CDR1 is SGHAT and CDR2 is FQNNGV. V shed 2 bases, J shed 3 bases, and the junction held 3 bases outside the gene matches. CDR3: CASSLSGGHYNEQFF. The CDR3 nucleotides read TGTGCCAGCAGCTTATCGGGGGGGCACTACAATGAGCAGTTCTTC.

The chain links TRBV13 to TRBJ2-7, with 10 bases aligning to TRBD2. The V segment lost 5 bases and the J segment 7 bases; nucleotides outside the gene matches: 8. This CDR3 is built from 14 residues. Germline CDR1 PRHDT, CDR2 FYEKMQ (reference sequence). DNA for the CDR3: TGTGCCAGCAGCCGAGCTAGCGGGGGAGGAGAGCAGTACTTC. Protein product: CASSRASGGGEQYF.

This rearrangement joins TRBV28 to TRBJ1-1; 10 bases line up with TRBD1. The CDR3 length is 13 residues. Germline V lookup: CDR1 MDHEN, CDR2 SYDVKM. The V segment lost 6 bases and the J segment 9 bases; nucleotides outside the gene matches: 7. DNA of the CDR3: TGTGCCAGCAGCCGACAGGGGGCGAGACAAGCTTTCTTT. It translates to CASSRQGARQAFF.

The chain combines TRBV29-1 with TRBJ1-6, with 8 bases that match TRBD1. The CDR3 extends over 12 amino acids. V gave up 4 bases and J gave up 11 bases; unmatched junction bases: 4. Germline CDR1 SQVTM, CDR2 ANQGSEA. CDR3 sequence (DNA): TGCAGCGTTGGATGGACAGGGACACCCCTCCACTTT. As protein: CSVGWTGTPLHF.

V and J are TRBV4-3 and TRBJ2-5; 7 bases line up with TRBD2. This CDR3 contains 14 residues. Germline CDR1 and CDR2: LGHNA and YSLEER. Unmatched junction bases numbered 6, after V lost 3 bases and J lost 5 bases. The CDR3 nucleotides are TGCGCCAGCAGCCACGGACTGCGGGAGGAGACCCAGTACTTC. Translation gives CASSHGLREETQYF.

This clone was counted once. The chain's CDR3 is CASSQAPQAQRGYTF. CDR3 coding DNA: TGTGCCAGCAGTCAAGCCCCACAGGCCCAACGTGGCTACACCTTC. This chain uses TRBV27 with TRBJ1-2, with D possibly being TRBD1 (5 bases). Germline CDR1 MNHEY, CDR2 SMNVEV (reference sequence). Trimming pared 5 bases from V and 7 bases from J, leaving 20 bases between. The CDR3 is 15 residues long.

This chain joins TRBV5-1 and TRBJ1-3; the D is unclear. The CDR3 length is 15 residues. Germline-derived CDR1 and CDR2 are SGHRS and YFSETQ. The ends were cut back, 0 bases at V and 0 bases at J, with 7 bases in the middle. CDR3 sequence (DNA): TGCGCCAGCAGCTTGGTGGCGAGCTCTGGAAACACCATATATTTT. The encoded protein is CASSLVASSGNTIYF.

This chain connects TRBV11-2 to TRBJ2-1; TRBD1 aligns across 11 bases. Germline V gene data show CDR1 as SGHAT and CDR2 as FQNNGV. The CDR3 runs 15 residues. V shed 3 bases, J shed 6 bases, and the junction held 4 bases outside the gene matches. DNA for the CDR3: TGTGCCAGCAGCTTGGCGGGACAGGGGGTCAATGAGCAGTTCTTC. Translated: CASSLAGQGVNEQFF.

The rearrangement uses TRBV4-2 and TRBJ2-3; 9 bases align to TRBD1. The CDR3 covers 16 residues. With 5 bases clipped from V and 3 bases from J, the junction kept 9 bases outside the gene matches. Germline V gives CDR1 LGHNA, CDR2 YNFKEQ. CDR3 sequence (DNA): TGTGCCAGCAGCTCTGGGACAGGGAGCAGGACAGATACGCAGTATTTT. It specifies CASSSGTGSRTDTQYF.

CDR3 loop: CASKLKGGNTGELFF. The CDR3 nucleotides read TGTGCCAGCAAACTGAAGGGGGGCAACACCGGGGAGCTGTTTTTT. The chain carries TRBV6-5 and TRBJ2-2; TRBD1 or TRBD2 may be the D gene (6 bases each). The CDR3 is made up of 15 amino acids. Between the trimmed V and J ends, which lost 7 bases and 2 bases, there was a span of 14 bases. Per the germline V gene, CDR1 is MNHEY and CDR2 is SVGAGI.

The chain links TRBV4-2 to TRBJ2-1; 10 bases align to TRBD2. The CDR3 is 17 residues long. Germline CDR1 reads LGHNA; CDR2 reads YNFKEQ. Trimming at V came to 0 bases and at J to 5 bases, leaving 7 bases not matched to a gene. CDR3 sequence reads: CASSQDQERGGNNEQFF. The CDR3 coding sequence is TGTGCCAGCAGCCAAGACCAAGAGCGGGGGGGAAACAATGAGCAGTTCTTC.

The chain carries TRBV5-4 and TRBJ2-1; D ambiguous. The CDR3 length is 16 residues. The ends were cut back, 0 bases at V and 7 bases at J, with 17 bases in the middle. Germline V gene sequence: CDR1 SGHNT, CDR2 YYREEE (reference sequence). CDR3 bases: TGTGCCAGCAGCTTGGAGCTAGGGTTACGTTCGAATGAGCAGTTCTTC. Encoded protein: CASSLELGLRSNEQFF.

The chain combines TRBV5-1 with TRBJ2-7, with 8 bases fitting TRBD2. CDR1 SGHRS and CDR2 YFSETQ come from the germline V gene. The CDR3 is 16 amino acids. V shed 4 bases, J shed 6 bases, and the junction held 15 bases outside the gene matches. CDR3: CASSPESGTSSAEQYF. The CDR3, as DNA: TGCGCCAGCAGCCCGGAATCCGGGACTAGTTCGGCCGAGCAGTACTTC.

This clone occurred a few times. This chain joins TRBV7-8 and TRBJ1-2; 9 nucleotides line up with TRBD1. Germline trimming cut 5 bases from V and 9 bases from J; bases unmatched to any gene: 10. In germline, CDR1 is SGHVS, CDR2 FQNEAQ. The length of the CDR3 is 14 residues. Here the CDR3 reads CASSGSGTGMSYTF. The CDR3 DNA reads TGTGCCAGCAGCGGATCCGGGACAGGGATGAGCTACACCTTC.

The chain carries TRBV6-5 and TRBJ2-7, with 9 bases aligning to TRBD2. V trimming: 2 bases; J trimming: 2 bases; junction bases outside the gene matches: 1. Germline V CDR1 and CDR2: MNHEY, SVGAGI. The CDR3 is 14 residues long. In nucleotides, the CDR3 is TGTGCCAGCAGTTACGGCGGGGGGGCCTACGAGCAGTACTTC. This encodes CASSYGGGAYEQYF.

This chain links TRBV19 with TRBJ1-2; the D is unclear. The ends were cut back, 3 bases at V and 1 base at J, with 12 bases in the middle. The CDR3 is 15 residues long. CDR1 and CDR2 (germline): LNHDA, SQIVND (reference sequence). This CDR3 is CASSIKVPINYGYTF. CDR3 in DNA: TGTGCCAGTAGTATCAAGGTACCAATTAACTATGGCTACACCTTC.

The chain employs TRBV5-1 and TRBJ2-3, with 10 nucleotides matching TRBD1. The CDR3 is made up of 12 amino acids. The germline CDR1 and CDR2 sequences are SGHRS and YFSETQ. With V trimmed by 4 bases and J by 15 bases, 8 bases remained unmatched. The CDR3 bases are TGCGCCAGCAGCGTCGACAGGGGGCTTCAATATTTT. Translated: CASSVDRGLQYF.

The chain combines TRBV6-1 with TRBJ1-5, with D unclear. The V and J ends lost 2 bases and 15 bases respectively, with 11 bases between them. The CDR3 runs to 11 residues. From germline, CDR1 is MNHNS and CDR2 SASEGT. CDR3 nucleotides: TGTGCCAGCAGTGAATTGGCAGCAACGCATTTT. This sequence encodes CASSELAATHF.

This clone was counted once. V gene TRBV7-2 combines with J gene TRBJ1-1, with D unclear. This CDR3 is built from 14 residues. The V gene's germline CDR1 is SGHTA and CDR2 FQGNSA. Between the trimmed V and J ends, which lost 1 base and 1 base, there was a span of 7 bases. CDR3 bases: TGTGCCAGCAGCTTAGGACTGGGGAACACTGAAGCTTTCTTT. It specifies CASSLGLGNTEAFF. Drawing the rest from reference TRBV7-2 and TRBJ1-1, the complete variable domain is GAGVSQSPSNKVTEKGKDVELRCDPISGHTALYWYRQSLGQGLEFLIYFQGNSAPDKSGLPSDRFSAERTGGSVSTLTIQRTQQEDSAVYLCASSLGLGNTEAFFGQGTRLTVV.

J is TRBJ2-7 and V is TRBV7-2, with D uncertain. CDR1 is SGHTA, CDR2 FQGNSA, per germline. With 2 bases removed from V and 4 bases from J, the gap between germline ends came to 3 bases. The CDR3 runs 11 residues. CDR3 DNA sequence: TGTGCCAGCAGCTTAACTTACGAGCAGTACTTC. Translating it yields CASSLTYEQYF.

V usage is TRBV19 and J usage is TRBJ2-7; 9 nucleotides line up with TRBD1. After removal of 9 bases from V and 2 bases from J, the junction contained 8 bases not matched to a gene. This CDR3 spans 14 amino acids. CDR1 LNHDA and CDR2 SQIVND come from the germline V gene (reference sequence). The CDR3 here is CASAGGTGPYEQYF. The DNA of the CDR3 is TGTGCCAGCGCTGGTGGGACAGGGCCCTACGAGCAGTACTTC.

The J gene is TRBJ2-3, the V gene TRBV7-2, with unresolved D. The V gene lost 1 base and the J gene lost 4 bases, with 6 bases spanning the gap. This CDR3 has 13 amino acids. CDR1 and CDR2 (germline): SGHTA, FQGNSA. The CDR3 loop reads CASSLGGPDTQYF. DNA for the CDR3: TGTGCCAGCAGCTTAGGGGGTCCAGATACGCAGTATTTT.

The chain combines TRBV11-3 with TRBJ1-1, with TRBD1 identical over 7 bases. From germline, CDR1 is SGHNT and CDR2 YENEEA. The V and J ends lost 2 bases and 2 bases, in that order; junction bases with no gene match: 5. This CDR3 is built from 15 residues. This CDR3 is CASSLNRGSNTEAFF. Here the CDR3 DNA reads TGTGCCAGCAGCTTAAACAGGGGATCCAACACTGAAGCTTTCTTT.

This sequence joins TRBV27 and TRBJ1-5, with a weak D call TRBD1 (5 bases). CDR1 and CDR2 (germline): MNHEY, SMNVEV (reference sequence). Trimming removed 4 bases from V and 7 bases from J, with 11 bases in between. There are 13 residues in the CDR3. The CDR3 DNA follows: TGTGCCAGCAGTTCGGGTTCAGGGCAGCCCCAGCATTTT. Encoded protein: CASSSGSGQPQHF.

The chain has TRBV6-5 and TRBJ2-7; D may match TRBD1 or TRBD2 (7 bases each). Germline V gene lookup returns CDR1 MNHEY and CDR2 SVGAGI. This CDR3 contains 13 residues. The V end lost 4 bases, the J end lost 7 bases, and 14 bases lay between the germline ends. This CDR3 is CASSFQGGLEQYF. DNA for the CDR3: TGTGCCAGCAGTTTCCAGGGGGGGCTGGAGCAGTACTTC.

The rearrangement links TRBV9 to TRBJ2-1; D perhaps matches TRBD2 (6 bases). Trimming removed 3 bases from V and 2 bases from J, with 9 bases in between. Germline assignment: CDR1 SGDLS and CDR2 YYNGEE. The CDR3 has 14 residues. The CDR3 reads CASSAWGAYNEQFF. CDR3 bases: TGTGCCAGCAGCGCGTGGGGGGCCTACAATGAGCAGTTCTTC.

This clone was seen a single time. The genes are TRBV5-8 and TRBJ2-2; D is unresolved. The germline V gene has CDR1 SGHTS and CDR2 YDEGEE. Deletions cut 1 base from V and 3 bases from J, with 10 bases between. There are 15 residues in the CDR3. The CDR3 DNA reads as TGTGCCAGCAGCTTGCGCTCCCGGGACACCGGGGAGCTGTTTTTT. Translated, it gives CASSLRSRDTGELFF.